A single sample is the source of the 2 T cell receptor beta chains below, sequenced in a study of early T cells in non-severe SARS-CoV-2 infection (dated by TCRdb to the early 2020s). The protocol used for the library was 5' RACE. Reads for this sample came from a NextSeq 500. TCRdb trimmed public reads at Q25 via fastp, called clones via MiXCR and kept in-frame beta chains. Entries that share a CDR3 protein sequence are merged under the most common genes and DNA. The table for this sample lists 45,000 to 55,000 distinct CDR3 sequences; 6.5% to 9.5% of them were counted only once. The ten largest clones capture 5.8% of the sample. The source material was whole blood. Receptors originate from an adult who was a healthcare worker with PCR-confirmed SARS-CoV-2 infection or an uninfected control (not recorded which).

This clonotype was seen only once. V is TRBV6-1 and J is TRBJ2-1, with a tentative D call TRBD2 (6 bases). The CDR3 is 14 residues long. Trimming stripped 1 base from V and 8 bases from J, with 12 bases between. Germline loops: CDR1 MNHNS, CDR2 SASEGT. CDR3 DNA: TGTGCCAGCAGTGAAGATTGGTGGGGGGATGAGCAGTTCTTC. Its translation: CASSEDWWGDEQFF.

This clonotype came up many times. The genes are TRBV19 and TRBJ1-5; 7 positions match TRBD1. Germline trimming cut 7 bases from V and 4 bases from J; bases unmatched to any gene: 7. From germline, CDR1 is LNHDA and CDR2 SQIVND (reference sequence). The CDR3 loop spans 14 amino acids. The CDR3 region is CASNPTGVNQPQHF. CDR3 nucleotide sequence: TGTGCCAGTAACCCCACAGGGGTAAATCAGCCCCAGCATTTT.